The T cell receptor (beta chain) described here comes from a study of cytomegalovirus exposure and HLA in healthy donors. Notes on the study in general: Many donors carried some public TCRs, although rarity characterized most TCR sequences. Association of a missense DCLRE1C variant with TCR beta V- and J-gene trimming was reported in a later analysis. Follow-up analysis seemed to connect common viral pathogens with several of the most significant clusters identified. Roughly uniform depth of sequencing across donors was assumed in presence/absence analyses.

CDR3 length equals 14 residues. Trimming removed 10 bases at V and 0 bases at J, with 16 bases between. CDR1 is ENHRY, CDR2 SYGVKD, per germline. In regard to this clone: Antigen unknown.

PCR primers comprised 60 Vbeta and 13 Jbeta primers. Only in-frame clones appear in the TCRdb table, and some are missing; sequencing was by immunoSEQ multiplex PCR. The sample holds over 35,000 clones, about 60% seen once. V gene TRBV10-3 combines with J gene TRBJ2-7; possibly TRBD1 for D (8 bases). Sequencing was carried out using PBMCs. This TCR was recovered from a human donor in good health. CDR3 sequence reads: CATWGGTGSYEQYF. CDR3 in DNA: TGTGCCACCTGGGGGGGGACAGGCTCCTACGAGCAGTACTTC.